The 6 T cell receptor beta chains listed next were all sequenced from one sample in a study of persistence of HIV-infected CD4 T cells. The immunoSEQ assay was version 4, run in survey mode. Some clones are missing from TCRdb's copy, which holds only in-frame ones; the method was immunoSEQ multiplex PCR. The table has 37,000 or so clones, approximately 90% seen once. These receptors have no known antigen. Cells were stimulated nonspecifically with anti-CD3/anti-CD28 magnetic beads. Responding CD4+ T cells were sorted by upregulation of both CD40 ligand and CD69. Specimen: CD4+ T cells sorted from PBMCs after roughly 17-hour stimulation, collected from a patient who received antiretroviral therapy. These receptors were collected from an adult man with HIV who was CMV-seropositive.

The rearrangement uses TRBV25-1 and TRBJ1-2; the D is unclear. CDR3 length equals 13 residues. Trimming removed 2 bases from V and 4 bases from J, with 8 bases in between. CDR1 and CDR2 from the germline V gene are MGHDK and SYGVNS. CDR3 region: CASSENQGYGYTF. The CDR3 DNA is TGTGCCAGCAGTGAAAATCAAGGCTATGGCTACACCTTC.

The chain's CDR3 is CASSIVRMRGGGTEAFF. DNA for the CDR3: TGTGCCAGTAGTATAGTAAGGATGAGGGGGGGCGGCACTGAAGCTTTCTTT. The chain employs TRBV19 and TRBJ1-1, with D perhaps matching TRBD1 (6 bases). The CDR3 is 17 amino acids. V lost 1 base, J lost 4 bases, and 19 bases lay in between. The germline V gene has CDR1 LNHDA and CDR2 SQIVND (reference sequence).

The J gene is TRBJ2-3, the V gene TRBV19; 7 bases match TRBD1. The germline CDR1 and CDR2 sequences are LNHDA and SQIVND (reference sequence). This CDR3 region has 14 residues. Losses at the gene ends were 7 bases for V and 7 bases for J; bases not matched to a gene: 11. CDR3 amino acids: CASNDRASAYTQYF. In DNA form, the CDR3 reads TGTGCCAGTAATGACAGGGCCTCTGCCTATACGCAGTATTTT.

The J gene is TRBJ2-7, the V gene TRBV30; the match to TRBD2 covers 8 bases. The CDR3 sequence is 14 residues long. In germline, CDR1 is GTSNPN, CDR2 SVGIG (reference sequence). The V and J ends lost 2 bases and 7 bases, in that order; junction bases with no gene match: 10. The chain's CDR3 is CAWSIDGRAVEQYF. The CDR3 nucleotides read TGTGCCTGGAGTATAGACGGGAGGGCCGTAGAGCAGTACTTC.

The rearrangement uses TRBV19 and TRBJ1-1; D is unclear. Trimming stripped 2 bases from V and 5 bases from J, with 3 bases between. The CDR3 contains 11 residues. The germline V gene has CDR1 LNHDA and CDR2 SQIVND (reference sequence). The CDR3 region has the DNA TGTGCCAGTAGTATATATACTGAAGCTTTCTTT. Translation gives CASSIYTEAFF.

The V gene is TRBV19, the J gene TRBJ1-4, with D hard to call. V was pared by 6 bases and J by 1 base, with 9 bases between. Per the germline V gene, CDR1 is LNHDA and CDR2 is SQIVND (reference sequence). The length of the CDR3 is 14 residues. This CDR3 is CASSLRRTNEKLFF. The CDR3, as DNA: TGTGCCAGTAGCCTCAGAAGAACTAATGAAAAACTGTTTTTT.